Each of the 27 T cell receptor beta chains below was sequenced from the same sample in a study of tumor-infiltrating lymphocytes in primary liver carcinoma. Investigators took RNA and DNA out together from 20-30 mg of unsorted bulk tissue. A primer in the constant region served to generate TCR beta cDNA from roughly 520 ng of total RNA. Three nested multiplex PCR rounds, a slightly modified ARM-PCR, produced the libraries for TCR beta. Each of the first two PCR rounds ran approximately 11 cycles with TRBV1-TRBV30 forward and C-beta reverse primers. A single record per CDR3 protein comes from TCRdb applying MiXCR to the multiplex PCR reads. This table has more than 95,000 distinct CDR3 sequences, 50% to 80% appearing once. The sample consisted of liver tumor tissue from sampling region 3. The subset: tumor region T3, left-lateral pole. The receptors shown here come from an older woman with primary liver carcinoma and hepatitis B virus infection.

This clonotype was recorded many times. The chain employs TRBV6-6 and TRBJ1-1, with D perhaps TRBD1 (6 bases). The V gene lost 6 bases and the J gene lost 6 bases, with 17 bases spanning the gap. This CDR3 contains 14 residues. Germline V gene sequence: CDR1 MNHNY, CDR2 SVGAGI (reference sequence). The CDR3 region has the DNA TGTGCCAGCAGCCCACATCTACAGGGAGCTGAAGCTTTCTTT. It specifies CASSPHLQGAEAFF.

In the case of this clonotype: A read error may explain this, as a much larger clone is one base away. The J gene is TRBJ2-7, the V gene TRBV10-3; 9 bases are shared with TRBD1. This CDR3 has 17 amino acids. CDR1 and CDR2 (germline): ENHRY, SYGVKD. Trimming removed 0 bases from V and 2 bases from J; junction bases left unmatched: 8. The CDR3 coding sequence is TGTGCCATCAGTGAGTCGATTTTAGGGACAGGGACCTACGAGCAGTACGTC. Its translation is CAISESILGTGTYEQYV.

This chain connects TRBV28 to TRBJ1-1, with TRBD1 as a possible D gene (5 bases). Germline loops: CDR1 MDHEN, CDR2 SYDVKM. Trimming shortened V by 7 bases and J by 3 bases, and 12 bases separated the two germline ends. The CDR3 contains 13 residues. The CDR3 bases are TGTGCCAGCACGGGGGGTTCGTACACTGAAGCTTTCTTT. Its protein product is CASTGGSYTEAFF.

The table lists this clonotype with a count of one. This may be a read error: a much more frequent sequence differs by one nucleotide. V usage is TRBV4-2 and J usage is TRBJ1-1; perhaps TRBD1 as D (5 bases). CDR3 size: 19 residues. With 0 bases removed from V and 4 bases from J, the gap between germline ends came to 24 bases. Germline V gives CDR1 LGHNA, CDR2 YNFKEQ. The CDR3 sequence: CASSQEASRVRGRGTEAFF. Written as DNA, the CDR3 is TGTGCCAGCAGCCAAGAAGCTAGTAGGGTGCGAGGTAGGGGCACTGAAGCTTTCTTT.

To note about this clonotype: A read error may be the cause here, since a much bigger clone is one base away. The chain combines TRBV7-8 with TRBJ2-2; D may be TRBD1 or TRBD2 (5 bases each). V was pared by 6 bases and J by 6 bases, with 17 bases between. Germline V gene sequence: CDR1 SGHVS, CDR2 FQNEAQ. The CDR3 is 15 amino acids. The DNA for the CDR3 is TGTGCCAGCAGTGACCCGGGACCTTCAGCCGGGGAGCTGTTTTTT. Residues: CASSDPGPSAGELFF.

The rearrangement uses TRBV24-1 and TRBJ2-5; a weak D match, TRBD1 (6 bases). The V end lost 7 bases, the J end lost 1 base, and 15 bases lay between the germline ends. CDR3 length: 15 amino acids. Germline values: CDR1 KGHDR, CDR2 SFDVKD. Written as DNA, the CDR3 is TGTGCCACCAGACCCCGTCGAGGGGGCCAAGAGACCCAGTACTTC. Translating gives CATRPRRGGQETQYF.

This clonotype was counted a few times. One junction end does not reproduce the germline sequence, and a read error may be involved. The chain is built from TRBV6-1 and TRBJ2-6, with 11 bases aligning to TRBD1. CDR1 and CDR2 from the germline V gene are MNHNS and SASEGT. There are 14 residues in the CDR3. CDR3 in DNA: TGTGCCAGCAGTGATGGACAGGGGGCCAACATCCTGACTTTC. This translates into CASSDGQGANILTF.

The chain recombines TRBV11-2 with TRBJ2-7; TRBD2 matches at 9 bases. The CDR3 is 14 residues long. The trim removed 6 bases at V and 0 bases at J, leaving 3 bases unmatched. Germline assignment: CDR1 SGHAT and CDR2 FQNNGV. The CDR3 nucleotides are TGTGCCAGCAGAAGGACTAGCGACTCCTACGAGCAGTACTTC. The encoded protein is CASRRTSDSYEQYF.

This clonotype was found a few times. The chain employs TRBV28 and TRBJ1-5; unclear D gene. The CDR3 sequence is 12 residues long. Per germline, CDR1 MDHEN and CDR2 SYDVKM. V shed 6 bases and J shed 1 base, with 4 bases lying between them. CDR3 DNA sequence: TGTGCCAGCAGATCCAGCAATCAGCCCCAGCATTTT. Amino acids: CASRSSNQPQHF.

This rearrangement joins TRBV28 to TRBJ2-7; TRBD2 matches at 7 bases. The J segment lost 7 bases and the V segment lost 8 bases, leaving 14 bases of the junction unmatched. The CDR3 has 14 residues. Germline V gives CDR1 MDHEN, CDR2 SYDVKM. CDR3 sequence reads: CASSGLAESGEQYF. CDR3 nucleotide sequence: TGTGCCAGCTCAGGGCTAGCGGAATCGGGAGAGCAGTACTTC.

This clonotype came up a few times. Since a much larger clone is just one base distant, this may be a read error. The CDR3 region is CASRRTGGTDTRYF. In DNA form, the CDR3 reads TGTGCCAGCAGGCGGACAGGGGGTACAGATACGCGGTATTTT. The V and J genes are TRBV6-5 and TRBJ2-3; 10 bases line up with TRBD1. CDR1 is MNHEY and CDR2 is SVGAGI in the germline V gene. This CDR3 contains 14 residues.

Note on this clonotype: At one end, the junction sequence differs from germline, possibly due to a read error. The CDR3 sequence is CSVPPDRGGQKTQCF. The CDR3 coding sequence is TGCAGCGTTCCCCCTGACAGGGGAGGGCAAAAGACCCAGTGCTTC. V gene TRBV29-1 combines with J gene TRBJ2-5; D may be TRBD1 (8 bases). Per the germline V gene, CDR1 is SQVTM and CDR2 is ANQGSEA. The CDR3 runs to 15 residues.

A note on this clonotype: Just one base apart from a much larger clone, this may be a read error. The chain has TRBV6-6 and TRBJ2-3; tentatively, D is TRBD1 (5 bases). Germline V gives CDR1 MNHNY, CDR2 SVGAGI (reference sequence). The CDR3 sequence is 14 residues long. This CDR3 is CASSYSASTGTQYF. Written as DNA, the CDR3 is TGTGCCAGCAGTTACTCTGCAAGCACAGGTACGCAGTATTTT.

This clonotype was picked up many times. The rearrangement links TRBV28 to TRBJ1-1; D is possibly TRBD1 (5 bases). Per germline, CDR1 MDHEN and CDR2 SYDVKM. The length of the CDR3 is 12 residues. The ends were cut back, 7 bases at V and 1 base at J, with 7 bases in the middle. The CDR3 loop reads CASTGQNTEAFF. The CDR3 DNA sequence: TGTGCCAGCACAGGACAGAACACTGAAGCTTTCTTT.

This clonotype was detected ten times or more. The CDR3 loop is CATSDSLTSSDTQYF. The CDR3 DNA sequence: TGTGCCACCAGTGATTCCCTTACTAGCTCGGATACGCAGTATTTT. This chain links TRBV24-1 with TRBJ2-3; D is perhaps TRBD2 (6 bases). Trimming stripped 2 bases from V and 6 bases from J, with 14 bases between. Germline V gene lookup returns CDR1 KGHDR and CDR2 SFDVKD. CDR3 size: 15 residues.

This clonotype showed up just a few times. This chain links TRBV28 with TRBJ2-2; D possibly corresponds to TRBD1 (5 bases). The V gene lost 2 bases and the J gene lost 4 bases, with 14 bases spanning the gap. The CDR3 has 16 amino acids. The germline V gene has CDR1 MDHEN and CDR2 SYDVKM. CDR3 in amino acids: CASSLSQGWGTGELFF. The DNA of the CDR3 is TGTGCCAGCAGTTTAAGTCAGGGATGGGGCACCGGGGAGCTGTTTTTT.

As regards this clonotype: The germline gene is not matched at one end of the junction; a read error may be the cause. The chain links TRBV7-9 to TRBJ2-1; 7 positions match TRBD1. The CDR3 extends over 15 amino acids. Germline V CDR1 and CDR2: SEHNR, FQNEAQ (reference sequence). The CDR3 DNA follows: TGTGCCAGCAGCTTCGGCAGGGGGAGAGAGAATGAGAAGTTCTTC. Its translation: CASSFGRGRENEKFF.

Only one count was recorded for this clonotype. A junction end diverges from the germline sequence, so it may reflect a read error. The chain carries TRBV7-3 and TRBJ2-3; 11 bases align to TRBD2. Per germline, CDR1 SGHTA and CDR2 FQGTGA. This CDR3 spans 21 amino acids. The chain's CDR3 is CASSPLPTTSGIRFRTDTHYF. CDR3 nucleotide sequence: TGTGCCAGCAGCCCACTTCCAACGACTAGCGGGATTAGGTTCCGGACGGATACGCATTATTTT.

On this clonotype itself: Compared with germline, one end of the junction differs, possibly owing to a read error. The J gene is TRBJ1-2, the V gene TRBV11-2; D is possibly TRBD1 (5 bases). The length of the CDR3 is 13 residues. Per the germline V gene, CDR1 is SGHAT and CDR2 is FQNNGV. CDR3 coding DNA: TGTGCCAGTAGCTTAGGACAATCTCGTGGCTACATCTTC. Translated, it gives CASSLGQSRGYIF.

With regard to this clonotype: A read error may explain this, as a much larger clone is one base away. The chain recombines TRBV5-1 with TRBJ1-2; 7 bases map to TRBD1. Trimming cost V 4 bases and J 8 bases; bases outside gene matches: 17. Germline V gene lookup returns CDR1 SGHRS and CDR2 YFSETQ. The CDR3 runs 16 residues. The CDR3 is CASSPQGQWAVRGYTF. The DNA of the CDR3 is TGCGCCAGCAGCCCCCAGGGACAGTGGGCTGTTCGCGGCTACACCTTC.

The gene calls are TRBV4-1 and TRBJ2-3; TRBD1 agrees at 10 bases. The germline V gene encodes CDR1 MGHRA and CDR2 YSYEKL. The V segment lost 4 bases and the J segment 15 bases; nucleotides outside the gene matches: 16. The CDR3 consists of 15 residues. The CDR3 region is CASSPRDRGQDRQYF. CDR3 nucleotide sequence: TGCGCCAGCAGCCCTCGCGACAGGGGGCAAGATAGGCAATATTTT.

Worth noting for this clonotype: One junction end disagrees with the germline gene, perhaps due to a read error. This sequence joins TRBV11-3 and TRBJ2-1; 8 bases fit TRBD2. The CDR3 extends over 15 amino acids. Germline V gene sequence: CDR1 SGHNT, CDR2 YENEEA. In nucleotides, the CDR3 is TGTGCCAGCAGCCTTCAGGGTAGCGGGAACAATGAGCAGCTCTTC. It is translated as CASSLQGSGNNEQLF.

This chain joins TRBV29-1 and TRBJ2-7, with 7 positions matching TRBD2. Looked up from germline, CDR1 is SQVTM and CDR2 is ANQGSEA. V was pared by 4 bases and J by 5 bases, with 8 bases of the junction left unmatched. This CDR3 region has 13 residues. CDR3 amino acids: CSVGSSGPHEQYF. In nucleotides, the CDR3 is TGCAGCGTTGGGAGTAGCGGGCCGCACGAGCAGTACTTC.

The V call is TRBV28, the J call TRBJ2-6; 11 positions match TRBD1. This CDR3 is built from 18 residues. The germline gives CDR1 MDHEN, CDR2 SYDVKM. V lost 9 bases to trimming and J lost 0 bases; unmatched junction nucleotides: 10. The CDR3 DNA is TGTGCCAGGAGTCGCCCGGGACAGGGGGTCTCTGGGGCCAACGTCCTGACTTTC. This sequence encodes CARSRPGQGVSGANVLTF.

About this clonotype itself: Given a much more abundant clone one base away, this may be a read error. J is TRBJ2-1 and V is TRBV12-3 or TRBV12-4, with 7 bases matching TRBD2. The CDR3 sequence is 15 residues long. V was clipped by 8 bases and J by 2 bases; unmatched bases: 9. CDR3 protein: CASGPGLRPYNEQFF. Written as DNA, the CDR3 is TGTGCCAGCGGGCCGGGACTACGACCCTACAATGAGCAGTTCTTC.

V usage is TRBV5-1 and J usage is TRBJ1-5; D gene ambiguous. The CDR3 totals 14 residues. Germline V gives CDR1 SGHRS, CDR2 YFSETQ. V was clipped by 0 bases and J by 6 bases, with 10 bases between them. The CDR3 reads CASSLERMGQPQHF. As DNA, the CDR3 is TGCGCCAGCAGCTTGGAACGTATGGGTCAGCCCCAGCATTTT.

This clonotype has a single count. The V gene is TRBV11-2, the J gene TRBJ2-2, with 7 bases fitting TRBD1. CDR3 length: 15 amino acids. CDR1 is SGHAT and CDR2 is FQNNGV in the germline V gene. J gave up 2 bases and V 7 bases, and 7 bases lay outside the gene matches. The DNA of the CDR3 is TGTGCCAGCAACCACGGGACAGCCAACACCGGGGAGCTGTTTTTT. Amino acid sequence: CASNHGTANTGELFF.